A selection of T cell receptor beta chains follows, all from one sample in a study of T cell changes during pregnancy in multiple sclerosis. Using immunoSEQ multiplex PCR, the repertoire was profiled, and TCRdb retains in-frame clones only, with some absent. The data hold some 37,000 clones, with approximately 90% observed a single time. This material consisted of CD4+ T cells from peripheral blood mononuclear cells, taken before pregnancy. Receptors were obtained from a female donor with multiple sclerosis, enrolled in a pregnancy study. CDR3s include the opening cysteine and the closing phenylalanine or tryptophan. Each record gives: D gene, V gene, J gene, clone size, CDR3 length, CDR3 DNA, CDR3 protein. A D gene is named only where the DNA matches it firmly. Not all rows give a size; the values are once, few, many and, for expanded clones, a class.

NA	TRBV6-1	TRBJ2-2	NA	18	TGTGCCAGCAGTGAAGGGGTCCCCAGCGGGCCCGTAACCGGGGAGCTGTTTTTT	CASSEGVPSGPVTGELFF
TRBD1	TRBV15	TRBJ1-5	NA	14	TGTGCCACCAGCAGAGCAGGGGGGTATCAGCCCCAGCATTTT	CATSRAGGYQPQHF
TRBD1	TRBV6-6	TRBJ1-1	NA	15	TGTGCCAGCAGTACAGCGACAGGGGGCGTCACTGAAGCTTTCTTT	CASSTATGGVTEAFF
NA	TRBV5-1	TRBJ2-2	once	15	TGCGCCAGCAGCTTGGAGCAGGGCTGGGCCGGGGAGCTGTTTTTT	CASSLEQGWAGELFF
NA	TRBV7-9	TRBJ2-2	NA	15	TGTGCCAGCAGCGCCACAGGTGCGAACACCGGGGAGCTGTTTTTT	CASSATGANTGELFF
TRBD1	TRBV5-1	TRBJ1-5	NA	14	TGCGCCAGCAGCCCGGGACAGGGTAATTGGCCCCAGCATTTT	CASSPGQGNWPQHF
NA	TRBV28	TRBJ1-2	NA	14	TGTGCCAGCAGTTCCCCTTTTGAGCTATGGGGCTACACCTTC	CASSSPFELWGYTF
NA	TRBV6-4	TRBJ1-2	NA	15	TGTGCCAGCAGACCAACATCGGTCGGAGTCTATGGCTACACCTTC	CASRPTSVGVYGYTF
NA	TRBV7-2	TRBJ1-5	NA	17	TGTGCCAGCAGCTTAGTCAGCGGACACACCGGGGGTCAGCCCCAGCATTTT	CASSLVSGHTGGQPQHF
NA	TRBV5-4	TRBJ1-1	NA	13	TGTGCCAGCAGCTTAGAACCGTCGGGGGGAGCTTTCTTT	CASSLEPSGGAFF